This T cell receptor (beta chain) emerged from a study of post-analysis software for immune sequencing data. As for the study in general: Relapsing-remitting, secondary progressive and progressive-relapsing multiple sclerosis were all included among the disease courses.

The library was made from cDNA and included unique molecular identifiers. Approximately 0.5 million cDNA molecules were recovered from an input of 1 to 10 million T cells. TCRdb re-called the PCR reads through MiXCR, storing one row per CDR3 protein. The table records approximately 660,000 distinct CDR3 sequences, around 64% of them present only once. This CDR3 comprises 18 residues. V was clipped by 6 bases and J by 0 bases, with 21 bases between them. Remarks on this clonotype: Its antigen is still unknown.

Study findings and constraints: Diversity measured as normalized Chao1 was significantly lower in multiple sclerosis patients than in controls. Compared with controls, patients had more of roughly five TRBV segments, including TRBV5-6, TRBV5-1 and TRBV20-1.

The sequence was obtained from a girl aged 2 to 9 with multiple sclerosis. The chain combines TRBV12-3 or TRBV12-4 with TRBJ2-1; tentative D call: TRBD2 (7 bases). The specimen was blood. CDR3 region: CASSRGLSGVPSYNEQFF. As DNA, the CDR3 is TGTGCCAGCAGCAGGGGACTAAGCGGGGTTCCCTCCTACAATGAGCAGTTCTTC.